This TCR beta chain came from a study of blood T cell repertoires in COVID-19 (dated by TCRdb to about 2020). About the investigation overall: Samples from collaborators originated in the United States, Italy and Spain and spanned both the acute and convalescent phases of COVID-19. The prospective study material was composed of cDNA or gDNA derived from T cells, B-cell-depleted T cells, or PBMCs. The dataset comprised deeply sampled blood TCRbeta repertoires from subjects exposed to, actively infected with, or recovered from COVID-19. The repertoires were made available in a free public database intended to serve as a resource for research on the immune response to SARS-CoV-2. Samples were obtained from the ongoing ImmuneRACE study (first 160 participants) and from about 1,300 subjects provided by 6 global collaborators. Sample metadata almost always included a de-identified subject ID, COVID-19 status, age in years and sex. HLA class I and class II types, where available, came from metadata supplied by the sample provider rather than from assay-based typing. General conclusions and limits of the study: How much clinical and demographic metadata was included differed by source and by participant, and the metadata was provided uncurated.

A note on this clone: Its binding antigen is unknown. No per-base quality is available; no much larger clone lies one base away.

Deletion took 7 bases off V and 9 bases off J, with a span of 15 bases between the germline ends. Taken from the germline V gene (reference sequence), the CDR1 and CDR2 loops are GTSNPN and SVGIG. The CDR3 spans 11 residues, from the cysteine through the phenylalanine. Only the CDR3 portion is preserved as DNA: 33 bases, with reading frame beginning at the first base. Participants in the prospective study were aged about 18 to 100 years, lived in 20 to 25 United States geographic areas, and enrolled through a virtual design. In the prospective study, participants were assigned to cohorts based on the clinical history participants reported in a screening survey and a study questionnaire. Mobile phlebotomists in the prospective study collected whole blood, serum and a nasopharyngeal or oropharyngeal swab from every participant. Additional blood draws and questionnaires over an approximately 2-month period could optionally be provided by prospective study participants. Before DNA extraction, prospective study blood samples were shipped either frozen or at room temperature.

The immunoSEQ Assay, a bias-controlled multiplex PCR, was used to amplify TCRbeta CDR3 regions from genomic DNA. The source study handled its data this way. The number of nucleated cells in each sample was estimated from the amplification of reference gene primers within the assay. To quantify the absolute abundance of each unique TCRbeta CDR3 rearrangement, sequence reads were collapsed and filtered. For each sample, productive Simpson clonality was calculated as the square root of Simpson's diversity index across productive rearrangements. TCRdb stores this immuneACCESS table with in-frame sequences only. Part of the clones is absent; in the studies checked, under half of the shortfall reflects unresolved V genes, and no reason is known for the rest. V, J and clone size reflect that table, while D and trimming were determined from the DNA. This sample lists hundreds of thousands of clones; roughly 87% were detected once. The ten top clones hold about 6% of the sample.

The V and J segments used are TRBV30 and TRBJ1-1; the D gene is perhaps TRBD1, on 5 matching bases. The specimen was PBMCs or T cells enriched from blood (not recorded which). The receptor's source is a woman aged 25 to 39 with acute COVID-19. The CDR3 protein is CAYRSAGKAFF. The sequence in DNA is TGTGCCTACAGGTCTGCCGGTAAAGCTTTCTTT. Reference TRBV30 and TRBJ1-1 genes cover what lies past the CDR3, so the full variable domain is SQTIHQWPATLVQPVGSPLSLECTVEGTSNPNLYWYRQAAGRGLQLLFYSVGIGQISSEVPQNLSASRPQDRQFILSSKKLLLSDSGFYLCAYRSAGKAFFGQGTRLTVV.